The entry that follows covers one T cell receptor beta chain sequence. The data were taken from a study of blood T cell repertoires in COVID-19. TCRdb's table, derived via immunoSEQ multiplex PCR, lists solely in-frame clones and lacks some. The repertoire holds some 270,000 clones, with around 81% as singletons. CDR1 is MDHEN, CDR2 SYDVKM, per germline. V was cut by 8 bases and J by 3 bases, with 11 bases left in between. The CDR3 is 12 amino acids. The V and J genes are TRBV28 and TRBJ2-7, with D perhaps matching TRBD1 (5 bases). The sample was peripheral blood. The sequence was obtained from a person aged 65 to 85 with COVID-19, enrolled during active disease. DNA for the CDR3: TGTGCCAGCCGGAGACAGAGCTACGAGCAGTACTTC. Protein product: CASRRQSYEQYF.